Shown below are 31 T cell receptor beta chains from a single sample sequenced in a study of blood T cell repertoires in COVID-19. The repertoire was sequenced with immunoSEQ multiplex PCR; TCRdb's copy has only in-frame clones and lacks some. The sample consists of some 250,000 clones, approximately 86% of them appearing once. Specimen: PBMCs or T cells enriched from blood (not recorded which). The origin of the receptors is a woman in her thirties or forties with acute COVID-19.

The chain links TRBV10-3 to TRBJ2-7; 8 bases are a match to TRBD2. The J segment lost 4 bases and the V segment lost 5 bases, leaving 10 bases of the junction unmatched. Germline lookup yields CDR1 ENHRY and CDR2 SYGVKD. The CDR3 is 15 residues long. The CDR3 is CAISPIGTREYEQYF. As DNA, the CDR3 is TGTGCCATCAGTCCCATCGGGACTAGAGAATACGAGCAGTACTTC.

CDR3: CASSVGRSNSPLHF. The CDR3 DNA reads TGTGCCAGCAGCGTGGGCAGGTCGAATTCACCCCTCCACTTT. The chain employs TRBV11-3 and TRBJ1-6; D is ambiguous. Trimming took off 5 bases at V and 7 bases at J, with 12 bases between the two ends. This CDR3 is built from 14 residues. CDR1 and CDR2 (germline): SGHNT, YENEEA.

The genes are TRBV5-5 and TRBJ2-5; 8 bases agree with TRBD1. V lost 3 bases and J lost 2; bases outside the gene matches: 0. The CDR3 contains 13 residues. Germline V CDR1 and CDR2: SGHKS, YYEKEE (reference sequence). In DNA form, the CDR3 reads TGTGCCAGCAGCTGGGACAGGCAAGAGACCCAGTACTTC. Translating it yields CASSWDRQETQYF.

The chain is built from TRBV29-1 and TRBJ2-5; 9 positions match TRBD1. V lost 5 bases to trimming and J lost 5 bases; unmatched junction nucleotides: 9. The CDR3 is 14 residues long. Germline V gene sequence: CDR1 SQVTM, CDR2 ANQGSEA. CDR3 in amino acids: CSVRGQGIWETQYF. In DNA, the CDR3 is TGCAGCGTTAGAGGACAGGGGATATGGGAGACCCAGTACTTC.

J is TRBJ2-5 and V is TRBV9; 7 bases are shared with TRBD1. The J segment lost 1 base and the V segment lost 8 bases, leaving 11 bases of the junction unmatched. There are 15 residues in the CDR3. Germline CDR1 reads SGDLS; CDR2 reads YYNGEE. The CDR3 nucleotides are TGTGCCAGTCCTCTCGGGACAGTCCTCCAAGAGACCCAGTACTTC. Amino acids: CASPLGTVLQETQYF.

CDR3 nucleotide sequence: TGTGCCAGCAGTGAGAGTAGCGGGACTAGCACAGATACGCAGTATTTT. Translated, it gives CASSESSGTSTDTQYF. The chain couples TRBV2 to TRBJ2-3; 8 nucleotides match TRBD2. Germline V lookup: CDR1 SNHLY, CDR2 FYNNEI. With V trimmed by 3 bases and J by 0 bases, 5 bases remained unmatched. The length of the CDR3 is 16 residues.

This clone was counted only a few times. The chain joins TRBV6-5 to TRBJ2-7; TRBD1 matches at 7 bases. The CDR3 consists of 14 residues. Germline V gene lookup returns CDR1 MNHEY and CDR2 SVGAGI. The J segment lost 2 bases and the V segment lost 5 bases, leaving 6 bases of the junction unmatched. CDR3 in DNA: TGTGCCAGCAGTCCGGGACAGCCGCCCTACGAGCAGTACTTC. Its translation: CASSPGQPPYEQYF.

The CDR3 loop is CASSPEGLAGYNEQFF. CDR3 DNA: TGTGCCAGCAGCCCCGAGGGACTAGCGGGGTACAATGAGCAGTTCTTC. The chain carries TRBV7-9 and TRBJ2-1, with TRBD2 matching over 13 bases. The CDR3 runs 16 residues. V dropped 5 bases and J dropped 4; count of bases not matched to a gene: 5. Germline CDR1 is SEHNR and CDR2 is FQNEAQ (reference sequence).

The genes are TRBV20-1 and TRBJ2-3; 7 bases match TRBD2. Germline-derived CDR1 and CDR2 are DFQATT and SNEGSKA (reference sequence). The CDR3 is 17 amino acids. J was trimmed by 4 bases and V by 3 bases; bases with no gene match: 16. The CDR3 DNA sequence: TGCAGTGCTAGTAGTGTGGATTGGCGGGAGAGAGCAGATACGCAGTATTTT. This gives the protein CSASSVDWRERADTQYF.

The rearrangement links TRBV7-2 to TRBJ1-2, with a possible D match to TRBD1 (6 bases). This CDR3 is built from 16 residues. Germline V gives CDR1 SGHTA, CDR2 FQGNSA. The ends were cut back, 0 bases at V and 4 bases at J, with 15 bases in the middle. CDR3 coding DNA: TGTGCCAGCAGCTTAGCAAGGCGGGGGGCTGGCTATGGCTACACCTTC. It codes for CASSLARRGAGYGYTF.

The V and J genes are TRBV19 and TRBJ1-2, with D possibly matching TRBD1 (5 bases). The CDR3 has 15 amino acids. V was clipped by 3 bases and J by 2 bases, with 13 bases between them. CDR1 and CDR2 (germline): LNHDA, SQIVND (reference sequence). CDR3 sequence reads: CASSMPRGGNYGYTF. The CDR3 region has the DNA TGTGCCAGTAGTATGCCTCGCGGGGGGAACTATGGCTACACCTTC.

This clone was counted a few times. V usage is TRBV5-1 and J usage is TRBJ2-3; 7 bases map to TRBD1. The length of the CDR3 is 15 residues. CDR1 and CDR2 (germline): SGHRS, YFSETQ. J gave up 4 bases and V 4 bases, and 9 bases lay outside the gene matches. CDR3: CASSPATGTADTQYF. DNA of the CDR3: TGCGCCAGCAGCCCTGCGACAGGGACGGCAGATACGCAGTATTTT. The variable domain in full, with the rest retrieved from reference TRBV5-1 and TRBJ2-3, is KAGVTQTPRYLIKTRGQQVTLSCSPISGHRSVSWYQQTPGQGLQFLFEYFSETQRNKGNFPGRFSGRQFSNSRSEMNVSTLELGDSALYLCASSPATGTADTQYFGPGTRLTVL.

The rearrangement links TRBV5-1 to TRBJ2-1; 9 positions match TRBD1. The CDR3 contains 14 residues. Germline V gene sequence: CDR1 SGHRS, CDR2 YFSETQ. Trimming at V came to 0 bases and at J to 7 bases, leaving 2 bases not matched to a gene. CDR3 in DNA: TGCGCCAGCAGCTTGGGACAGGGGGGAAATGAGCAGTTCTTC. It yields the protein CASSLGQGGNEQFF.

This chain's CDR3 is CASSEAGPGANYGYTF. The CDR3 DNA sequence: TGTGCCAGCAGTGAAGCGGGGCCAGGGGCTAACTATGGCTACACCTTC. The chain recombines TRBV6-1 with TRBJ1-2; the D gene is possibly TRBD1 (6 bases). This CDR3 comprises 16 residues. Trimming took off 0 bases at V and 0 bases at J, with 11 bases between the two ends. CDR1 and CDR2 from the germline V gene are MNHNS and SASEGT.

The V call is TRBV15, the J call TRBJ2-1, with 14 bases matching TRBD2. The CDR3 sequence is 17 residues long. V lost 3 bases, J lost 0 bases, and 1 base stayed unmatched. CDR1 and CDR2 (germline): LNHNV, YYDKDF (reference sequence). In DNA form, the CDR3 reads TGTGCCACCAGCAGGGGGACTAGCGGGAGCTCCTACAATGAGCAGTTCTTC. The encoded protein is CATSRGTSGSSYNEQFF.

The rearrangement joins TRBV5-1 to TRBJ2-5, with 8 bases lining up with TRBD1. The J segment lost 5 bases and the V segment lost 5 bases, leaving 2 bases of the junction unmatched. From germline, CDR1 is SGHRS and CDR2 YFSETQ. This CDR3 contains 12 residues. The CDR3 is CASRGQVETQYF. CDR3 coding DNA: TGCGCCAGCAGGGGACAGGTGGAGACCCAGTACTTC. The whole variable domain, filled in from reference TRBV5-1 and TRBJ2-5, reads KAGVTQTPRYLIKTRGQQVTLSCSPISGHRSVSWYQQTPGQGLQFLFEYFSETQRNKGNFPGRFSGRQFSNSRSEMNVSTLELGDSALYLCASRGQVETQYFGPGTRLLVL.

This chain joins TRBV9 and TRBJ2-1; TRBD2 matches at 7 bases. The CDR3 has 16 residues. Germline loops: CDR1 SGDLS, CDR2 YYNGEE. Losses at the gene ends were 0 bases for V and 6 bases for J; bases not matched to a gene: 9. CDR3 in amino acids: CASSVELGGSSNEQFF. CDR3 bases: TGTGCCAGCAGCGTAGAACTCGGCGGGAGCTCCAATGAGCAGTTCTTC.

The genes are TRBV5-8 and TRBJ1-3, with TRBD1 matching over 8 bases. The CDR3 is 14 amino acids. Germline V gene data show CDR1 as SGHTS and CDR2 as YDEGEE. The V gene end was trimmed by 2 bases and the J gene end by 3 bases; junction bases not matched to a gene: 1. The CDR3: CASSFDRGGNTIYF. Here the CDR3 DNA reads TGTGCCAGCAGCTTCGACAGGGGTGGAAACACCATATATTTT.

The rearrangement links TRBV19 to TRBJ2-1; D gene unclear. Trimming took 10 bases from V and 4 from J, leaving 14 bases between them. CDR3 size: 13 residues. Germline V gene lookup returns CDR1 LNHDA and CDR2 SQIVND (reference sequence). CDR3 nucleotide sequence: TGTGCCATCAACGGAGCAGATTACAATGAGCAGTTCTTC. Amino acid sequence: CAINGADYNEQFF. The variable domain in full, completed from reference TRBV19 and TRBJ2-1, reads DGGITQSPKYLFRKEGQNVTLSCEQNLNHDAMYWYRQDPGQGLRLIYYSQIVNDFQKGDIAEGYSVSREKKESFPLTVTSAQKNPTAFYLCAINGADYNEQFFGPGTRLTVL.

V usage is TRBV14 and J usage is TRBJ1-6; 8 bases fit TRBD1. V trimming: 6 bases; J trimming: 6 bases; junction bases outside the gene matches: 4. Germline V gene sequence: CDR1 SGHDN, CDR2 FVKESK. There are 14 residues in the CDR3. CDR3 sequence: CASRPGGGNSPLHF. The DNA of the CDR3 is TGTGCCAGCAGACCAGGGGGCGGTAATTCACCCCTCCACTTT.

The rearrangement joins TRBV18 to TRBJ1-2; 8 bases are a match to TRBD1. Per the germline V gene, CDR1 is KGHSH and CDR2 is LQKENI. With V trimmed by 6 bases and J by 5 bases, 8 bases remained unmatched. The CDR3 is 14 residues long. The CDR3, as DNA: TGTGCCAGCTCGTCGACAGGGGAAGGATATGGCTACACCTTC. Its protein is CASSSTGEGYGYTF. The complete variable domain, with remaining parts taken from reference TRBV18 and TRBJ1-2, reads NAGVMQNPRHLVRRRGQEARLRCSPMKGHSHVYWYRQLPEEGLKFMVYLQKENIIDESGMPKERFSAEFPKEGPSILRIQQVVRGDSAAYFCASSSTGEGYGYTFGSGTRLTVV.

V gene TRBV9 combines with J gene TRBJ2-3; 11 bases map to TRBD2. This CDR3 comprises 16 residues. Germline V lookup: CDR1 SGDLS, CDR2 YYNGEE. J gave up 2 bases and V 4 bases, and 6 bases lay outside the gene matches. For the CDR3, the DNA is TGTGCCAGCAGCCCTGGGACTAGCGGAAACACAGATACGCAGTATTTT. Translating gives CASSPGTSGNTDTQYF. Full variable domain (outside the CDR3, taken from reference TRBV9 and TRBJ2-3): DSGVTQTPKHLITATGQRVTLRCSPRSGDLSVYWYQQSLDQGLQFLIQYYNGEERAKGNILERFSAQQFPDLHSELNLSSLELGDSALYFCASSPGTSGNTDTQYFGPGTRLTVL.

The CDR3 DNA sequence: TGTGCCAGCAGTGAAGCTCAGGGACTTTGGAATACGCAGTATTTT. It codes for CASSEAQGLWNTQYF. The V call is TRBV2, the J call TRBJ2-3; maybe TRBD2 (6 bases). In germline, CDR1 is SNHLY, CDR2 FYNNEI. V dropped 0 bases and J dropped 7 bases, with 14 bases sitting between them. This CDR3 has 15 amino acids.

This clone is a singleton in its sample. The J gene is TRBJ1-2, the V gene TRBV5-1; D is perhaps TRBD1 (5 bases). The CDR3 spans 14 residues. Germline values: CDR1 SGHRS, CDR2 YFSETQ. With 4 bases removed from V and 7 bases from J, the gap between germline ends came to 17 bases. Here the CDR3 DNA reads TGCGCCAGCAGCCCCGGGAGGGGCGGCCCTGGCTACACCTTC. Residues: CASSPGRGGPGYTF.

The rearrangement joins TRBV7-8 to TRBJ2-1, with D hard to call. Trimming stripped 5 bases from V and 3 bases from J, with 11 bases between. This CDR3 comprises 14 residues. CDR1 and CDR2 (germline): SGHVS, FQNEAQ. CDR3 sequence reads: CASSPRLNYNEQFF. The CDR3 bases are TGTGCCAGCAGCCCCCGACTTAACTACAATGAGCAGTTCTTC.

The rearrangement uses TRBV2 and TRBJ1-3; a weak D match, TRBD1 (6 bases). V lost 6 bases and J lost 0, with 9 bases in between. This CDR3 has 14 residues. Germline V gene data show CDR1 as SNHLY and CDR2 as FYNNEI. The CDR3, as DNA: TGTGCCAGCAGGACAGGAATCTCTGGAAACACCATATATTTT. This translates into CASRTGISGNTIYF.

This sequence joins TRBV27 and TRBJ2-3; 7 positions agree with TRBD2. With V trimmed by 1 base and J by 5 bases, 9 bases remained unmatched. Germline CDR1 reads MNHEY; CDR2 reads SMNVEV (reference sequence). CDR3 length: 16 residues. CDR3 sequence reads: CASSLWAGEVKDTQYF. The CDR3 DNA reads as TGTGCCAGCAGTTTATGGGCGGGAGAGGTGAAAGATACGCAGTATTTT.

The CDR3, as DNA: TGTGCCAGCAGCGACGACACTAGCGGGCCCTACAATGAGCAGTTCTTC. As protein: CASSDDTSGPYNEQFF. The chain recombines TRBV6-4 with TRBJ2-1, with 9 bases matching TRBD2. V was clipped by 6 bases and J by 2 bases; unmatched bases: 8. CDR1 and CDR2 from the germline V gene are MRHNA and SNTAGT. This CDR3 has 16 residues.

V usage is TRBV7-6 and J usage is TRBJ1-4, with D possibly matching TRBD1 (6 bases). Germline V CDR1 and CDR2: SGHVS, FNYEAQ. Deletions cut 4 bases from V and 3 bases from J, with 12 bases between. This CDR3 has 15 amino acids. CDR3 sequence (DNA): TGTGCCAGCAGCTCAACAGGGCGGCCTAATGAAAAACTGTTTTTT. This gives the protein CASSSTGRPNEKLFF.

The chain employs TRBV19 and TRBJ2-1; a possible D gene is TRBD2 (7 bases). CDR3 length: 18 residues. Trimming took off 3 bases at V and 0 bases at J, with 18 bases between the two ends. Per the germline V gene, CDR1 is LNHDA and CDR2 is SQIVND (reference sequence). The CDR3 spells CASSISGRGVHSYNEQFF. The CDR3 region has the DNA TGTGCCAGTAGTATTTCGGGGAGGGGGGTTCACTCCTACAATGAGCAGTTCTTC.

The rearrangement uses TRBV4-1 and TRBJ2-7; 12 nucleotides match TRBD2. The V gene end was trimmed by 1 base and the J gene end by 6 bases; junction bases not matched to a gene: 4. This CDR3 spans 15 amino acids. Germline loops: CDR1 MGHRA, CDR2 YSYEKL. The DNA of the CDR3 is TGCGCCAGCAGCCAAGGACTAGCGGGAGAGGGCGAGCAGTACTTC. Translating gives CASSQGLAGEGEQYF.